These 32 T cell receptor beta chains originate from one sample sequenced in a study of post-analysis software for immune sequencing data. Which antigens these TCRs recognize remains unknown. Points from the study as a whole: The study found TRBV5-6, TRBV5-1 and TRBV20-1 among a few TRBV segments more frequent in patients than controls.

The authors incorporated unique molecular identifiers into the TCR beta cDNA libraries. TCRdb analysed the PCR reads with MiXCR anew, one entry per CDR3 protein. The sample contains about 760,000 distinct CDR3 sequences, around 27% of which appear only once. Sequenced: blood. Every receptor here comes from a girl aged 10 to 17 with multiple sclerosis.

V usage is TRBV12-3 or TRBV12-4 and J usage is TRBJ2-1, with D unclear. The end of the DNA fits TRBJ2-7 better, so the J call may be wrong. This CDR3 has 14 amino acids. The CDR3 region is CASNRAGSYNEQYF. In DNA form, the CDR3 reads TGTGCCAGCAATCGAGCTGGCTCCTACAATGAGCAGTACTTC.

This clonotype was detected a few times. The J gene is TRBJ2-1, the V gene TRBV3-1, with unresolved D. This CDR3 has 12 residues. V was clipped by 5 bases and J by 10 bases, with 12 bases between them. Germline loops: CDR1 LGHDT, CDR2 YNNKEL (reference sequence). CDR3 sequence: CASSWGPREQFF. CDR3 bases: TGTGCCAGCAGCTGGGGTCCAAGGGAGCAGTTCTTC.

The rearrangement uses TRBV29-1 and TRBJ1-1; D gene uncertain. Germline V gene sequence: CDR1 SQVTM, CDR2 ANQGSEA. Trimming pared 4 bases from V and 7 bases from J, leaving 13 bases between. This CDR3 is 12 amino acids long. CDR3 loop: CSVGAWRVEAFF. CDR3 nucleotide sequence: TGCAGCGTTGGGGCATGGAGAGTTGAAGCTTTCTTT.

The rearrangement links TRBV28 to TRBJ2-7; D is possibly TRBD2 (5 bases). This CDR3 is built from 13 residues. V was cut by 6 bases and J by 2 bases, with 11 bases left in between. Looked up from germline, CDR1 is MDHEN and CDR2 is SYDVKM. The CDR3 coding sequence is TGTGCCAGCAGCGGTCCCGGGACCTACGAGCAGTACTTC. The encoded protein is CASSGPGTYEQYF.

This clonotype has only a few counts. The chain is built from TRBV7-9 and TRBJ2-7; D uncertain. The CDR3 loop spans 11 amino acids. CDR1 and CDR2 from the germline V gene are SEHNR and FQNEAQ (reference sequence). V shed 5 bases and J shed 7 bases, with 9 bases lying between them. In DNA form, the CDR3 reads TGTGCCAGCAGCAGCCTGGGAGAGCAGTACTTC. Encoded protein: CASSSLGEQYF.

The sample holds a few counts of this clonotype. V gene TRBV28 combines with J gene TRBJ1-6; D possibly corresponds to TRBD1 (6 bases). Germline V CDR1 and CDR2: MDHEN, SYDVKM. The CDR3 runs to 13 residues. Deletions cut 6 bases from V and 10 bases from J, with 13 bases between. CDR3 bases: TGTGCCAGCAGACCGTCAGGGGACTCACCCCTCCACTTT. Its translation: CASRPSGDSPLHF. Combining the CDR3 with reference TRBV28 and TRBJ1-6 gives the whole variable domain DVKVTQSSRYLVKRTGEKVFLECVQDMDHENMFWYRQDPGLGLRLIYFSYDVKMKEKGDIPEGYSVSREKKERFSLILESASTNQTSMYLCASRPSGDSPLHFGNGTRLTVT.

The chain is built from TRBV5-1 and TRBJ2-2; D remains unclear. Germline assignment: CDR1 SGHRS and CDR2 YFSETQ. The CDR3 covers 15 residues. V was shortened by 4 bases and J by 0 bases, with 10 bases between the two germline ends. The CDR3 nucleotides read TGCGCCAGCAGCCTATTGAGGCCGAACACCGGGGAGCTGTTTTTT. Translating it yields CASSLLRPNTGELFF.

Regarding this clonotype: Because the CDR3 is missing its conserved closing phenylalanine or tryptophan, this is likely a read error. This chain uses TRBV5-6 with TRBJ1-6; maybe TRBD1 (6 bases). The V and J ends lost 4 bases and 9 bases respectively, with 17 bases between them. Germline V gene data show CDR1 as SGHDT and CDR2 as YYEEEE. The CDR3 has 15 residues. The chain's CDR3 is CASSLQGQGSSPLHS. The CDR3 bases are TGTGCCAGCAGCCTGCAGGGGCAGGGAAGTTCACCCCTCCACTCT.

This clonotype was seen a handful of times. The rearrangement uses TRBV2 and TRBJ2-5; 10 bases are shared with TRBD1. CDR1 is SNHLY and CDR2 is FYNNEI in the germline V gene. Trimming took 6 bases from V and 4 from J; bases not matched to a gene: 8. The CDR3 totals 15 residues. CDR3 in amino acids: CASRRDRGAGETQYF. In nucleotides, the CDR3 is TGTGCCAGCAGACGGGACAGGGGAGCCGGAGAGACCCAGTACTTC.

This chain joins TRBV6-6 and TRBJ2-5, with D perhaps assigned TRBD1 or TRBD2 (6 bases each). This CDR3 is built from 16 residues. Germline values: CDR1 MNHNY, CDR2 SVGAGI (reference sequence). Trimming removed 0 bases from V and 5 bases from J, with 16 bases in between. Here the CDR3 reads CASSYSNGGPGETQYF. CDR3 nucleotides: TGTGCCAGCAGTTACTCGAATGGGGGGCCGGGGGAGACCCAGTACTTC.

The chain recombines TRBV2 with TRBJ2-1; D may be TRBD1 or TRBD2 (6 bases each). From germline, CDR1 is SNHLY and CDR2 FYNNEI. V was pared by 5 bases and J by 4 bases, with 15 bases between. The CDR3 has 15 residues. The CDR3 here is CASSRRDNEYNEQFF. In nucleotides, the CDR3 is TGTGCCAGCAGTCGGCGGGACAATGAATACAATGAGCAGTTCTTC.

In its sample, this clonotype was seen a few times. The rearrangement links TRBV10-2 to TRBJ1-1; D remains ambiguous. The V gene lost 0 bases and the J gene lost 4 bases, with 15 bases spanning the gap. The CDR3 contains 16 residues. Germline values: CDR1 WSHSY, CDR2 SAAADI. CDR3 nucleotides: TGCGCCAGCAGTGAGTCCTTCGGGAGCAGCGGCACTGAAGCTTTCTTT. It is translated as CASSESFGSSGTEAFF.

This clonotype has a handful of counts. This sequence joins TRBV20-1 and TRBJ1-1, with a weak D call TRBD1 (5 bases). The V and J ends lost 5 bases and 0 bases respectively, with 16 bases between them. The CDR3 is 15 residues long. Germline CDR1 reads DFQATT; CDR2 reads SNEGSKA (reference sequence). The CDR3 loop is CSAGVGKGMNTEAFF. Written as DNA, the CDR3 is TGCAGTGCTGGGGTTGGTAAGGGGATGAACACTGAAGCTTTCTTT.

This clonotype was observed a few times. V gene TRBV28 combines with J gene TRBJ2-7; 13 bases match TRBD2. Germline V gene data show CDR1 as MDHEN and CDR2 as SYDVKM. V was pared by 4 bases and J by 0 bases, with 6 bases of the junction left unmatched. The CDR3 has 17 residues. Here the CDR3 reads CASSSSGLAGLSYEQYF. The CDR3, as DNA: TGTGCCAGCAGTTCATCGGGACTAGCGGGACTCTCCTACGAGCAGTACTTC.

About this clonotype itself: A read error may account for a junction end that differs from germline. CDR3 in amino acids: CAGRLNTGGVEAFF. The CDR3 DNA sequence: TGTGCCGGCAGACTAAACACAGGGGGCGTTGAAGCTTTCTTT. The chain couples TRBV6-2 or TRBV6-3 to TRBJ1-1, with 9 bases that match TRBD1. CDR1 and CDR2 from the germline V gene are MNHEY and SVGEGT. The CDR3 totals 14 residues.

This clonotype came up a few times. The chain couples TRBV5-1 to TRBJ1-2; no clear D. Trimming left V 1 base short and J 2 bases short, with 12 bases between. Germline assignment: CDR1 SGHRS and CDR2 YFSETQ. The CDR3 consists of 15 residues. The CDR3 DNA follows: TGCGCCAGCAGCTTGTCTCTGGGATCCAACTATGGCTACACCTTC. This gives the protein CASSLSLGSNYGYTF.

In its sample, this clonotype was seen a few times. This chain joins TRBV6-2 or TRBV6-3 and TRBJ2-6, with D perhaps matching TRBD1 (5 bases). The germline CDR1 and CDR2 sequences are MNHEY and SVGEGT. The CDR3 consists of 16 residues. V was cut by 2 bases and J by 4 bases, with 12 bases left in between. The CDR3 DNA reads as TGTGCCAGCAGTTACCGACTTGGGGCGGGGGCCAACGTCCTGACTTTC. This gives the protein CASSYRLGAGANVLTF.

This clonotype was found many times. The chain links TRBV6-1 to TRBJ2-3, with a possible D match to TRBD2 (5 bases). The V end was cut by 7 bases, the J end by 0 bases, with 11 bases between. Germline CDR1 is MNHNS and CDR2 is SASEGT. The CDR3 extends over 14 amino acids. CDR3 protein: CASTSGPSTDTQYF. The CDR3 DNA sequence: TGTGCCAGCACGAGCGGACCAAGCACAGATACGCAGTATTTT.

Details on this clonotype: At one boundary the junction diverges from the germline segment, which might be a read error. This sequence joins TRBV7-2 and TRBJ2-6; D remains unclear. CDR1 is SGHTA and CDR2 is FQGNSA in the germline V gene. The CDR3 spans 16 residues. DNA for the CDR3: TGTGCCAGCAGCTATCGACAATTCTCTGGGGTCAACGTCCTGACTTTC. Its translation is CASSYRQFSGVNVLTF.

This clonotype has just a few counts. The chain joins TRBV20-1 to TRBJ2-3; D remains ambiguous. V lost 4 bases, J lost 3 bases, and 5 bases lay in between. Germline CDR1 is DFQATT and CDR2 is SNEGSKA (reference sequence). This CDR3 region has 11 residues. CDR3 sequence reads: CSAIVTDTQYF. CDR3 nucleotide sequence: TGCAGTGCTATTGTAACAGATACGCAGTATTTT.

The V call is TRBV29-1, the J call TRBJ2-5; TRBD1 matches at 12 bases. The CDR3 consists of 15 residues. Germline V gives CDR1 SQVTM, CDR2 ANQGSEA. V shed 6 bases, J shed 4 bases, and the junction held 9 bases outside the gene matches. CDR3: CSVRTGQGASETQYF. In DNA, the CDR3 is TGCAGCGTCCGCACGGGACAGGGGGCATCAGAGACCCAGTACTTC. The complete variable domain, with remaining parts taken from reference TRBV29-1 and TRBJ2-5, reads SAVISQKPSRDICQRGTSLTIQCQVDSQVTMMFWYRQQPGQSLTLIATANQGSEATYESGFVIDKFPISRPNLTFSTLTVSNMSPEDSSIYLCSVRTGQGASETQYFGPGTRLLVL.

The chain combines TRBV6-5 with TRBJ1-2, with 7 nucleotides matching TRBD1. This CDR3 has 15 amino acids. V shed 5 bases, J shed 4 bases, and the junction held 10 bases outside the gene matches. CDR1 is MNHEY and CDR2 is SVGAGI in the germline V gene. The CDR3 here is CASSPPGQLFYGYTF. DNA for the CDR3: TGTGCCAGCAGTCCCCCGGGACAGCTATTCTATGGCTACACCTTC.

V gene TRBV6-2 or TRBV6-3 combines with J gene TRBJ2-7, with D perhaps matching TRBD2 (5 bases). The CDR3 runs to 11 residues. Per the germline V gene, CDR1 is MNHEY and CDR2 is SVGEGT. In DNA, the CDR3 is TGTGCTGGAGGATTCGGCTACGAGCAGTACTTC. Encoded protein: CAGGFGYEQYF.

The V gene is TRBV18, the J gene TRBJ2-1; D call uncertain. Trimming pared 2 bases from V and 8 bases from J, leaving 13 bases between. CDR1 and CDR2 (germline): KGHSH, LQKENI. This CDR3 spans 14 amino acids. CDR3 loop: CASSPDRATDEQFF. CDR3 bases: TGTGCCAGCTCACCAGATCGGGCCACCGATGAGCAGTTCTTC.

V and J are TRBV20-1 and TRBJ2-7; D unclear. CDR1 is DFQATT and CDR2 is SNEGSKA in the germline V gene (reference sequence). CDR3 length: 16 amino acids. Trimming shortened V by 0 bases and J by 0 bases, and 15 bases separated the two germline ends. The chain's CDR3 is CSARDTASVSSYEQYF. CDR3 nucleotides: TGCAGTGCTAGAGATACAGCATCCGTAAGCTCCTACGAGCAGTACTTC.

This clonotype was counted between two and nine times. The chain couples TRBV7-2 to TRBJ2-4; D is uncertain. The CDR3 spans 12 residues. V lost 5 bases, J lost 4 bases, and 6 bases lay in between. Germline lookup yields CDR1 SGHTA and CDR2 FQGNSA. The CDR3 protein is CASSASKNIQYF. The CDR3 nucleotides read TGTGCCAGCAGCGCCTCAAAAAACATTCAGTACTTC.

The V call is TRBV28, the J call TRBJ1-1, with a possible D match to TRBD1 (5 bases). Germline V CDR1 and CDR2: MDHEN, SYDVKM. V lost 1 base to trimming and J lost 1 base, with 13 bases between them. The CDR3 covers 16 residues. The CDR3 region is CASSLSPPGPNTEAFF. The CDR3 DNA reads TGTGCCAGCAGTTTATCCCCTCCAGGGCCGAACACTGAAGCTTTCTTT.

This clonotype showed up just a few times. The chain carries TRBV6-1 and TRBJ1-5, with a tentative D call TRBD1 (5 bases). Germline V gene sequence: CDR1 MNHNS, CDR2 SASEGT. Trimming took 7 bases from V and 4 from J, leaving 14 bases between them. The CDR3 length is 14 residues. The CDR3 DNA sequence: TGTGCCAGCACCCCGATGGGGCAGAATCAGCCCCAGCATTTT. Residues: CASTPMGQNQPQHF.

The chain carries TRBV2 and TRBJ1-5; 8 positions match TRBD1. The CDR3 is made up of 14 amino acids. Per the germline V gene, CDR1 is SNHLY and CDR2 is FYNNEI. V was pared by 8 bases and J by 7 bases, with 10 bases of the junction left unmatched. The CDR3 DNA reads TGTGCCAGCGGGCTTACAGGGGGAAGCCAGCCCCAGCATTTT. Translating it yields CASGLTGGSQPQHF.

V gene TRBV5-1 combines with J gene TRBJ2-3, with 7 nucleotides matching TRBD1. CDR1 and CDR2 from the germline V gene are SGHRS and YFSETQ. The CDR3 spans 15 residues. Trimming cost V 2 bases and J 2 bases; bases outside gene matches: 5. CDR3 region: CASSFTGVLTDTQYF. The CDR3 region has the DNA TGCGCCAGCAGCTTTACAGGGGTCCTCACAGATACGCAGTATTTT.

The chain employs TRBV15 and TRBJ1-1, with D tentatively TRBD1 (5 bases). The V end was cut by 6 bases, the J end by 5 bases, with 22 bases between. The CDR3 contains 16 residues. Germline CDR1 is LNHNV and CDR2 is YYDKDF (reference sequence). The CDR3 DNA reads TGTGCCACCAGGGATTCCAAACGACAGTGGGATACTGAAGCTTTCTTT. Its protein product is CATRDSKRQWDTEAFF.

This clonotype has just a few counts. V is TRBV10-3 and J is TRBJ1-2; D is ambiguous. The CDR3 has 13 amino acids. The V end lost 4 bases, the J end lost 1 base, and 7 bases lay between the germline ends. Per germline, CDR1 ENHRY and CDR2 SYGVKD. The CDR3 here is CAISGANNYGYTF. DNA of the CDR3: TGTGCCATCAGTGGGGCGAATAACTATGGCTACACCTTC.